The T cell receptor beta chain under discussion was sequenced for a study of cytomegalovirus exposure and HLA in healthy donors. Study information: Of all 380 or so donors who were genotyped, 75% to 90% belonged to the Caucasian-associated ancestry cluster. Notes on the study in general: The study listed roughly 150 cytomegalovirus-associated TCR beta chains.

Concerning this clone itself: Antigen unknown.

Researchers ran the PCR with 60 Vbeta and 13 Jbeta primers. Profiling relied on immunoSEQ multiplex PCR, and the TCRdb table lists in-frame clones only, not all of them. In the table there are 140,000 to 150,000 clones, around 10% of which are singletons. The CDR3 contains 13 residues. With 4 bases clipped from V and 5 bases from J, the junction kept 3 bases outside the gene matches. Germline CDR1 reads SGHDN; CDR2 reads FVKESK. V is TRBV14 and J is TRBJ2-7; 9 nucleotides line up with TRBD1. Sample: PBMCs. This TCR was recovered from a male donor in good health and CMV-seronegative. The CDR3 nucleotides are TGTGCCAGCAGCCGACAGGGGGGCCACGAGCAGTACTTC. Translating gives CASSRQGGHEQYF.